This T cell receptor (beta chain) comes out of a study of CD8+CD57+ T cells in acquired aplastic anemia. This clonotype was recorded at least ten times. The antigen is not known. Patients chosen for sequencing had shown CD8+CD57+ cell expansion by flow cytometry. Every one of the patients had aplastic anemia (severe, acquired). Regarding the study as a whole: The number of CD8+ CDR3 sequences shared by patients and controls was twenty-nine. Any difference that existed in CD8+ Simpson's diversity between patients and controls was not significant.

Genomic DNA, the template, was used for profiling of the TCR beta VDJ and CDR3. TCRdb fed the reads into MiXCR, producing one record per CDR3 protein. The table includes over 150,000 distinct CDR3 sequences, roughly 65% detected once. Deletions cut 3 bases from V and 5 bases from J, with 7 bases between. The CDR3 covers 13 residues. The TCR comes from a human donor with aplastic anemia. The specimen was sorted CD4+, CD8+, or CD8+CD57+ T cells (not recorded which) from PBMCs. V usage is TRBV12-3 or TRBV12-4 and J usage is TRBJ2-2; no clear D gene. CDR3 protein: CASSFSRTGELFF. Here the CDR3 DNA reads TGTGCCAGCAGTTTTTCCAGAACCGGGGAGCTGTTTTTT.